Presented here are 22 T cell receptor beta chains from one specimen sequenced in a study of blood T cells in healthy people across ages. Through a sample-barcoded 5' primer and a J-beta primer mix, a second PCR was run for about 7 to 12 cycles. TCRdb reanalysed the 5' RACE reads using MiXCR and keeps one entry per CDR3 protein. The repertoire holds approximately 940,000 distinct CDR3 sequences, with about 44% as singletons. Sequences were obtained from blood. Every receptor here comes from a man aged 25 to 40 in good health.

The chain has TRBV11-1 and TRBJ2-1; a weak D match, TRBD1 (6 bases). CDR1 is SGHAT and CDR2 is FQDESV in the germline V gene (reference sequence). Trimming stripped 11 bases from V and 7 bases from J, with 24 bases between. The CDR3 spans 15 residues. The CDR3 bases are TGTGCCGGCATCGCTAGAGGACAGTTGACGAATGAGCAGTTCTTC. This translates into CAGIARGQLTNEQFF.

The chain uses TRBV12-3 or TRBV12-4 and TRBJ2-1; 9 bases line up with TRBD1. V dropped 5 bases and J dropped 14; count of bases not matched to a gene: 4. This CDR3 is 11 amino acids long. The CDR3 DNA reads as TGTGCCAGCAGTACCCGACAGGGGGAGTTCTTC. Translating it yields CASSTRQGEFF.

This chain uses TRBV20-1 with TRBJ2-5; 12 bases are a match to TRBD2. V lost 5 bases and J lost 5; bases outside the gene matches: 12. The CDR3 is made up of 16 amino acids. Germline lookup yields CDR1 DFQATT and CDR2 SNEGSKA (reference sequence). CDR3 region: CSASTPTSGGRETQYF. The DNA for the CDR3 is TGCAGTGCTTCAACACCGACTAGCGGGGGAAGGGAGACCCAGTACTTC.

CDR3 sequence (DNA): TGCGCCAGCAGCTCCTTAGCCGACCTTACGGTCCTACAGCAGTACTTC. Its translation is CASSSLADLTVLQQYF. The chain joins TRBV4-1 to TRBJ2-4; D not resolved. Germline assignment: CDR1 MGHRA and CDR2 YSYEKL. The length of the CDR3 is 16 residues. Trimming took 5 bases from V and 13 from J, leaving 27 bases between them.

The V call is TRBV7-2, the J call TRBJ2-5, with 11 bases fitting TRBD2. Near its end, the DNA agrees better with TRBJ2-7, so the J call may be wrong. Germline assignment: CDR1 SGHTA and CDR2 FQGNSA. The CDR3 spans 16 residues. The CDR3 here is CASSLEFSGGAVEQYF. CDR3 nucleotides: TGTGCCAGCAGCTTAGAGTTTAGCGGGGGGGCAGTCGAGCAGTACTTC.

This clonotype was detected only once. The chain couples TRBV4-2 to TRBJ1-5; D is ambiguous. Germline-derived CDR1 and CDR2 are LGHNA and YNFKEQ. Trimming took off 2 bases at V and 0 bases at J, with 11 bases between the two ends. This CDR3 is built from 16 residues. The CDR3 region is CASSQSYSDSNQPQHF. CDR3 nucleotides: TGTGCCAGCAGCCAATCCTACAGCGATAGCAATCAGCCCCAGCATTTT.

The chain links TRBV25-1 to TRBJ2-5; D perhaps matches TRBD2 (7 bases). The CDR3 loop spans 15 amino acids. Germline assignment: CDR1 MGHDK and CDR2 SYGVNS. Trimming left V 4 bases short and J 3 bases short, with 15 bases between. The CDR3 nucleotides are TGTGCCAGCAGTGTCCCGGGGGGCGGGAAAGAGACCCAGTACTTC. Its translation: CASSVPGGGKETQYF.

The CDR3 is CATSWEADTQYF. The CDR3, as DNA: TGTGCCACCTCCTGGGAGGCAGATACGCAGTATTTT. This chain connects TRBV24-1 to TRBJ2-3, with a weak D call TRBD2 (6 bases). The V and J ends lost 9 bases and 4 bases respectively, with 10 bases between them. Germline-derived CDR1 and CDR2 are KGHDR and SFDVKD. The CDR3 is 12 amino acids.

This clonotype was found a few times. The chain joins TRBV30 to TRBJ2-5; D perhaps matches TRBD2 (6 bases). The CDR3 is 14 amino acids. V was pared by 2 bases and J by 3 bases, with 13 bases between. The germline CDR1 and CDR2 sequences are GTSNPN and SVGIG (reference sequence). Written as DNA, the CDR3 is TGTGCCTGGAGTCAGGCTAGCGAAAAAGAGACCCAGTACTTC. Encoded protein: CAWSQASEKETQYF.

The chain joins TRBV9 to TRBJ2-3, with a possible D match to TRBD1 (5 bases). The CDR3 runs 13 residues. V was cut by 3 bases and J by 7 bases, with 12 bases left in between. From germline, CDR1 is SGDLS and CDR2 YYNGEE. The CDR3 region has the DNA TGTGCCAGCAGCGGCCTAGGGGCCAATACGCAGTATTTT. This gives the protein CASSGLGANTQYF. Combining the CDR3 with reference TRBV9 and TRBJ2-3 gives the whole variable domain DSGVTQTPKHLITATGQRVTLRCSPRSGDLSVYWYQQSLDQGLQFLIQYYNGEERAKGNILERFSAQQFPDLHSELNLSSLELGDSALYFCASSGLGANTQYFGPGTRLTVL.

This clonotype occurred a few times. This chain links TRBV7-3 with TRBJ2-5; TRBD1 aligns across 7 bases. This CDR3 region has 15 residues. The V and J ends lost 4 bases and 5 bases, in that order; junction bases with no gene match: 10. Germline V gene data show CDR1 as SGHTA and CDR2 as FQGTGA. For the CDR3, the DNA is TGTGCCAGCAGCTCCAATGGACAGGCCAGCGAGACCCAGTACTTC. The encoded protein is CASSSNGQASETQYF.

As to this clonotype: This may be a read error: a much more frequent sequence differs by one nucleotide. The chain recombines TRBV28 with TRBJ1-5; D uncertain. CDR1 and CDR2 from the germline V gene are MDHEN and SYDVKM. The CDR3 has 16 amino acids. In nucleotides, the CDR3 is TGTGCCGGCAGTTTATCAGAGGGTGTATTGGATCAGCCCCAGCATTTT. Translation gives CAGSLSEGVLDQPQHF. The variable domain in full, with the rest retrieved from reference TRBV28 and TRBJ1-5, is DVKVTQSSRYLVKRTGEKVFLECVQDMDHENMFWYRQDPGLGLRLIYFSYDVKMKEKGDIPEGYSVSREKKERFSLILESASTNQTSMYLCAGSLSEGVLDQPQHFGDGTRLSIL.

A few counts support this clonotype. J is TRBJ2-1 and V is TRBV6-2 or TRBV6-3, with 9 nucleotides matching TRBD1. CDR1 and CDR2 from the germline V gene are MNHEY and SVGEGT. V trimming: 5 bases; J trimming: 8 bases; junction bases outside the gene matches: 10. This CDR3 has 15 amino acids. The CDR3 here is CASSAGDRELYEQFF. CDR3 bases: TGTGCCAGCAGTGCCGGGGACAGGGAGTTGTATGAGCAGTTCTTC.

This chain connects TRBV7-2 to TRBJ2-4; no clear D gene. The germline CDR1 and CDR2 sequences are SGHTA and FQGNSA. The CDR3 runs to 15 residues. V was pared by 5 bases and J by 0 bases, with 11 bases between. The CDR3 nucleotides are TGTGCCAGCAGCACGTACAGCTTAGCCAAAAACATTCAGTACTTC. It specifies CASSTYSLAKNIQYF.

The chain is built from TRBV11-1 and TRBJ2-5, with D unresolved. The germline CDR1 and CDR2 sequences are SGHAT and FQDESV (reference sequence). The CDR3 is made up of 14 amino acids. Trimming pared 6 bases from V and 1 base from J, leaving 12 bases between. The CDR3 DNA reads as TGTGCCAGCAGACCCGGGCCTACCCAAGAGACCCAGTACTTC. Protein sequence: CASRPGPTQETQYF.

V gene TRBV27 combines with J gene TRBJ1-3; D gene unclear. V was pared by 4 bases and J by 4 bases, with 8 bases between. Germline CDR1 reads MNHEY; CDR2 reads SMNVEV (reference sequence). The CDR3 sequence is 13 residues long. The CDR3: CASSSQGGNTIYF. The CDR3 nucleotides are TGTGCCAGCAGTTCCCAAGGCGGAAACACCATATATTTT.

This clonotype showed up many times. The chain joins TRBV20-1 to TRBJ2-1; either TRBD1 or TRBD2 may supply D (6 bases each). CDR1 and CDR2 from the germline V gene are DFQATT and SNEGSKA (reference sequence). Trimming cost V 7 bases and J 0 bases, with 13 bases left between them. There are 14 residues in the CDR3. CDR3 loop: CSGKGGSSYNEQFF. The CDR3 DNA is TGCAGTGGTAAAGGGGGGAGCTCCTACAATGAGCAGTTCTTC.

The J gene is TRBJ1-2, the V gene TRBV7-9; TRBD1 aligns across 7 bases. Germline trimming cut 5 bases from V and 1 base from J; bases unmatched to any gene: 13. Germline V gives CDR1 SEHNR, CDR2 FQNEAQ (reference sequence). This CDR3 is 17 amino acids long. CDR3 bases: TGTGCCAGCAGCCCCGGGACAGCAGTTTTCCTTAACTATGGCTACACCTTC. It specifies CASSPGTAVFLNYGYTF. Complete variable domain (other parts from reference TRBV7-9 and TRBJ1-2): DTGVSQNPRHKITKRGQNVTFRCDPISEHNRLYWYRQTLGQGPEFLTYFQNEAQLEKSRLLSDRFSAERPKGSFSTLEIQRTEQGDSAMYLCASSPGTAVFLNYGYTFGSGTRLTVV.

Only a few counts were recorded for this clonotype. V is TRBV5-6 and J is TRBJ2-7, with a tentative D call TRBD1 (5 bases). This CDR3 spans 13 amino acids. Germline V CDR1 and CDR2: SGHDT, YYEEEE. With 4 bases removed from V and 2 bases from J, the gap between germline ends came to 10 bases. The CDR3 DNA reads TGTGCCAGCAGCGACAGCTCGGCCTACGAGCAGTACTTC. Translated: CASSDSSAYEQYF.

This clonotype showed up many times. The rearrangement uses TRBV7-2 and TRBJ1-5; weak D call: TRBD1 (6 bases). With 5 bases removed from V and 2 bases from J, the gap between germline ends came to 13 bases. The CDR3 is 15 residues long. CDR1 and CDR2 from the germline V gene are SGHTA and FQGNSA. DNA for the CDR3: TGTGCCAGCAGCCCAGACAGGATGGGCAATCAGCCCCAGCATTTT. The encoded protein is CASSPDRMGNQPQHF.

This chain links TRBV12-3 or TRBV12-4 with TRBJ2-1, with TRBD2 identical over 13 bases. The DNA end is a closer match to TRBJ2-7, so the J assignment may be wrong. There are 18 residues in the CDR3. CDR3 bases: TGTGCCAGCAGCCCTCGACTAGCGGGGGGCGGTTCCTACAATGAGCAGTACTTC. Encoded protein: CASSPRLAGGGSYNEQYF.

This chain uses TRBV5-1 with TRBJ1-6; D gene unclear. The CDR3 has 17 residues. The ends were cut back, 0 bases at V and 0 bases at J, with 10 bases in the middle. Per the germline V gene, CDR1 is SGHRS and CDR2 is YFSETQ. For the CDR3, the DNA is TGCGCCAGCAGCTTGGGTCCCTCGAGCTCCTATAATTCACCCCTCCACTTT. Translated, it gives CASSLGPSSSYNSPLHF. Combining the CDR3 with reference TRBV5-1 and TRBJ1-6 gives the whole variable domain KAGVTQTPRYLIKTRGQQVTLSCSPISGHRSVSWYQQTPGQGLQFLFEYFSETQRNKGNFPGRFSGRQFSNSRSEMNVSTLELGDSALYLCASSLGPSSSYNSPLHFGNGTRLTVT.